Below, 7 T cell receptor beta chains from the same sample are listed, as sequenced in a study of blood T cells in healthy people across ages. Then a second PCR, running roughly 6 to 12 cycles, was carried out with a sample-barcoded 5' primer and a J-beta primer mix. One entry per CDR3 protein results from TCRdb running MiXCR on the 5' RACE reads. The sample lists roughly 800,000 distinct CDR3 sequences; around a quarter were seen once. This sample was also put to use in a study of T cells of mothers and their children.

The sample consisted of blood. The receptors come from a boy under 18 in good health.

This clonotype has just a few counts. The gene calls are TRBV3-1 and TRBJ2-5; D is ambiguous. Matching the DNA end better, TRBJ2-7 makes the J call doubtful. The CDR3 covers 14 residues. Germline-derived CDR1 and CDR2 are LGHDT and YNNKEL (reference sequence). The CDR3 region is CASSQLGNSYEQYF. In DNA, the CDR3 is TGTGCCAGCAGCCAACTCGGAAATTCCTACGAGCAGTACTTC.

This chain links TRBV7-2 with TRBJ1-2; 8 bases are shared with TRBD1. The V segment lost 1 base and the J segment 7 bases; nucleotides outside the gene matches: 8. In germline, CDR1 is SGHTA, CDR2 FQGNSA. This CDR3 has 15 amino acids. The CDR3 sequence is CASSLGDRGFGGYTF. CDR3 nucleotides: TGTGCCAGCAGCTTAGGAGACAGGGGTTTTGGTGGCTACACCTTC.

This clonotype was seen a handful of times. One junction end does not reproduce the germline sequence, and a read error may be involved. The J gene is TRBJ2-5, the V gene TRBV5-1; TRBD1 matches at 7 bases. Looked up from germline, CDR1 is SGHRS and CDR2 is YFSETQ. The CDR3 is 15 residues long. CDR3 coding DNA: TGCGCCGGCAGCTTGGGTGACAGGGATCGGGAGACCCAGTACTTC. It encodes CAGSLGDRDRETQYF.

The chain joins TRBV28 to TRBJ2-5; D call uncertain. Germline V lookup: CDR1 MDHEN, CDR2 SYDVKM. The CDR3 sequence is 13 residues long. The germline V and J ends were trimmed by 4 bases and 5 bases, with 11 bases remaining between them. CDR3 region: CASSSDTHETQYF. The CDR3 nucleotides read TGTGCCAGCAGTTCCGACACCCATGAGACCCAGTACTTC. The entire variable domain, with the rest obtained from reference TRBV28 and TRBJ2-5, is as follows: DVKVTQSSRYLVKRTGEKVFLECVQDMDHENMFWYRQDPGLGLRLIYFSYDVKMKEKGDIPEGYSVSREKKERFSLILESASTNQTSMYLCASSSDTHETQYFGPGTRLLVL.

This clonotype occurred a few times. The chain has TRBV29-1 and TRBJ2-7; 9 positions agree with TRBD1. The CDR3 is 15 residues long. The V gene's germline CDR1 is SQVTM and CDR2 ANQGSEA. Trimming removed 3 bases from V and 1 base from J; junction bases left unmatched: 7. DNA for the CDR3: TGCAGCGTTGACGGACAGGGGCCGGCTTCCTACGAGCAGTACTTC. Translated, it gives CSVDGQGPASYEQYF.

This clonotype was seen repeatedly, ten times or more. A junction end diverges from the germline sequence, so it may reflect a read error. The V and J genes are TRBV7-3 and TRBJ1-1; D gene uncertain. Germline assignment: CDR1 SGHTA and CDR2 FQGTGA. The CDR3 consists of 13 residues. CDR3 loop: CASSPDGNTEAFF. The CDR3 coding sequence is TGCGCCAGCAGTCCCGACGGGAACACTGAAGCTTTCTTT.

This clonotype came up a few times. This chain connects TRBV21-1 to TRBJ2-7; TRBD2, the table's D call, lacks a check against the DNA. TRBV21-1 is shown as a pseudogene. The CDR3 contains 14 residues. Here the CDR3 reads CARTWDFDSYEQYF. In DNA form, the CDR3 reads TGTGCCAGAACCTGGGACTTTGACTCCTACGAGCAGTACTTC.